Listed below are T cell receptor beta chains from one sample, sequenced in a study of shared clonotypes between healthy human individuals. The assay was immunoSEQ multiplex PCR, and TCRdb's table has in-frame clones only and misses some. This sample has about 980,000 clones; about three quarters occur once, and the top ten carry over 1.3%. Sequencing was carried out using memory CD4+ T cells sorted from blood. The receptor source for this set is a man aged 18 to 30 in good health. Both conserved end residues are part of each CDR3. D genes are given only for firm matches. The size of a clone is reported for some rows only, either as once, few or many, or as a class for expanded clones.

J gene: TRBJ2-3; D gene: .; V gene: TRBV7-2; clone size: few; CDR3 protein: CASSLNYHESDTQYF; CDR3 DNA: TGTGCCAGCAGCTTAAACTACCATGAGTCAGATACGCAGTATTTT
J gene: TRBJ2-2; D gene: TRBD1; V gene: TRBV5-1; clone size: few; CDR3 protein: CASSLWGQGNTGELFF; CDR3 DNA: TGCGCCAGCAGCTTGTGGGGACAGGGCAACACCGGGGAGCTGTTTTTT
J gene: TRBJ2-7; D gene: .; V gene: TRBV5-8; clone size: .; CDR3 protein: CASSSLTGKGEQYF; CDR3 DNA: TGTGCCAGCAGCTCCCTGACGGGGAAAGGGGAGCAGTACTTC
J gene: TRBJ1-6; D gene: .; V gene: TRBV7-2; clone size: .; CDR3 protein: CASTWRPSNSPLHF; CDR3 DNA: TGTGCCAGCACTTGGCGGCCCAGTAATTCACCCCTCCACTTT
J gene: TRBJ2-1; D gene: .; V gene: TRBV7-2; clone size: .; CDR3 protein: CASSTTGGYNEQFF; CDR3 DNA: TGTGCCAGCAGCACCACTGGGGGCTACAATGAGCAGTTCTTC
J gene: TRBJ2-3; D gene: .; V gene: TRBV19; clone size: .; CDR3 protein: CATGQSTDTQYF; CDR3 DNA: TGTGCCACTGGACAGTCGACAGATACGCAGTATTTT
J gene: TRBJ1-2; D gene: .; V gene: TRBV6-1; clone size: .; CDR3 protein: CASSEAHGYGYTF; CDR3 DNA: TGTGCCAGCAGTGAAGCGCATGGATATGGCTACACCTTC
J gene: TRBJ1-3; D gene: .; V gene: TRBV2; clone size: .; CDR3 protein: CASRLPGGLGGNTIYF; CDR3 DNA: TGTGCCAGCAGACTCCCCGGAGGGCTTGGTGGAAACACCATATATTTT
J gene: TRBJ2-7; D gene: .; V gene: TRBV7-6; clone size: .; CDR3 protein: CASSLLLSTGTYEQYF; CDR3 DNA: TGTGCCAGCAGCTTACTCCTTTCGACAGGTACCTACGAGCAGTACTTC
J gene: TRBJ2-1; D gene: .; V gene: TRBV14; clone size: .; CDR3 protein: CASSAIAGAPGEQFF; CDR3 DNA: TGTGCCAGCAGCGCCATTGCGGGGGCGCCGGGAGAGCAGTTCTTC
J gene: TRBJ2-3; D gene: TRBD2; V gene: TRBV7-2; clone size: few; CDR3 protein: CASSPSGKPTDTQYF; CDR3 DNA: TGTGCCAGCAGTCCTAGCGGGAAGCCCACAGATACGCAGTATTTT